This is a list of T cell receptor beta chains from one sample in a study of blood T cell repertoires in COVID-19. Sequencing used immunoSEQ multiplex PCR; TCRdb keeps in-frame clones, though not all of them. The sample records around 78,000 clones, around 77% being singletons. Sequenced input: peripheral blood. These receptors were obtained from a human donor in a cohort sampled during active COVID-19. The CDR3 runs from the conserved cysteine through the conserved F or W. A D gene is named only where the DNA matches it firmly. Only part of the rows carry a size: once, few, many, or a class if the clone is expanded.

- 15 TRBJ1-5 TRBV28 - TGTGCCAGCAGTTTGTCCGGCGGGGGCAATCAGCCCCAGCATTTT CASSLSGGGNQPQHF
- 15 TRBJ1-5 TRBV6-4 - TGTGCCAGCATTTTAGGGGCCCGACAAAATCAGCCCCAGCATTTT CASILGARQNQPQHF
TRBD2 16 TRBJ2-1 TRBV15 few TGTGCCACCGCCGGACTAGCGGGGTACCCCTACAATGAGCAGTTCTTC CATAGLAGYPYNEQFF
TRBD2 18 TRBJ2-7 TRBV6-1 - TGTGCCAGCAGTGAAGCGCTGGCTAGCGGGGGCGTCTCCTACGAGCAGTACTTC CASSEALASGGVSYEQYF
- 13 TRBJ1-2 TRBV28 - TGTGCCAGCAGCGGGACACCCCACCTAAGCTACACCTTC CASSGTPHLSYTF
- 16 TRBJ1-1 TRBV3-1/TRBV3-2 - TGTGCCAGCAGCCAATTTCGGGGGGGAGTGAACACTGAAGCTTTCTTT CASSQFRGGVNTEAFF
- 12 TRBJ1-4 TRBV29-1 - TGCAGCGTTACAGGAATCGGGGAAAAACTGTTTTTT CSVTGIGEKLFF
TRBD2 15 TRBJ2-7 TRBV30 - TGTGCCTGGAGTGCATCGGGACTAGGGATCTACGAGCAGTACTTC CAWSASGLGIYEQYF
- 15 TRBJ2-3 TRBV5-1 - TGCGCCAGCAGCTTGCTAGGGCGGGGAGGAGATACGCAGTATTTT CASSLLGRGGDTQYF
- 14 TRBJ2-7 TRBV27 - TGTGCCAGCAGTTTTGGACAGCACTCCTACGAGCAGTACTTC CASSFGQHSYEQYF
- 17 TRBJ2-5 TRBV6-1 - TGTGCCAGCAGTGAAGAAGTCCCCCGGGGGTACCAAGAGACCCAGTACTTC CASSEEVPRGYQETQYF
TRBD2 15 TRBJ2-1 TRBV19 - TGTGCCAGTGCCACTAGCGGGGAGGCCTACAATGAGCAGTTCTTC CASATSGEAYNEQFF
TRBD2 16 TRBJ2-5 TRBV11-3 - TGTGCCAGCAGCTTAGAAGGACTAGCGGGGAGGGAGACCCAGTACTTC CASSLEGLAGRETQYF
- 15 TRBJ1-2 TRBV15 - TGTGCCACCAGCAGAGATCTGCAGGGGAGCTATGGCTACACCTTC CATSRDLQGSYGYTF
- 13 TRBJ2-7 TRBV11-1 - TGTGCCAGCAGCTTATTGGCGGCCTTAGAGCAGTACTTC CASSLLAALEQYF
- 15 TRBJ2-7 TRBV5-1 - TGCGCCAGCAGCTTGGGCCCGACAACTTCCTACGAGCAGTACTTC CASSLGPTTSYEQYF
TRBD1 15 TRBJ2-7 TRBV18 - TGTGCCAGCTCACCACCGCGTGACAGGGGAGCCGAGCAGTACTTC CASSPPRDRGAEQYF
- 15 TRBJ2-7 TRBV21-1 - TGTGCCAGCAGCAAATCAGACAGGGGCTCCTACGAGCAGTACTTC CASSKSDRGSYEQYF
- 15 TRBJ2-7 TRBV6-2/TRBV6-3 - TGTGCCAGCAGTTACTCGAGAAGCCGGAGGAACGAGCAGTACTTC CASSYSRSRRNEQYF
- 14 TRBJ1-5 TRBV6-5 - TGTGCCAGCACCCCGGCCGGGGGCAATCAGCCCCAGCATTTT CASTPAGGNQPQHF
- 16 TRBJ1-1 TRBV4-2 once TGTGCCAGCAGCCCGACTAGTCAGACCTTGAACACTGAAGCTTTCTTT CASSPTSQTLNTEAFF
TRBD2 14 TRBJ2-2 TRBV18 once TGTGCCAGCTCACCATCGGGGGGTACCGGGGAGCTGTTTTTT CASSPSGGTGELFF
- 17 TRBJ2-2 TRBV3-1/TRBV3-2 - TGTGCCAGCAGCCAAGTATACGGGACAAGGAACACCGGGGAGCTGTTTTTT CASSQVYGTRNTGELFF
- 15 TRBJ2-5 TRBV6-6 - TGTGCCAGCAGTTACCCTCAGACGGGATTAGAGACCCAGTACTTC CASSYPQTGLETQYF
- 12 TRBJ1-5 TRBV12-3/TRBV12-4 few TGTGCCAGCAGTTTCGGGGGTCAGCCCCAGCATTTT CASSFGGQPQHF
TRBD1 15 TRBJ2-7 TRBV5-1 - TGCGCCAGCAGCCCCGGGACAGGGAGGTCCTACGAGCAGTACTTC CASSPGTGRSYEQYF
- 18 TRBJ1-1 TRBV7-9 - TGTGCCAGCAGCCTACTTAGGAGAGGCAGCACCATGAACACTGAAGCTTTCTTT CASSLLRRGSTMNTEAFF
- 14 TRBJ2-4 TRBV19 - TGTGCCAGTAGATTGGGAGCGGCCAAAAACATTCAGTACTTC CASRLGAAKNIQYF
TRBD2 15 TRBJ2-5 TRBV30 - TGTGCCTGGAGTGACAACGGGGGGGCCGGGGAGACCCAGTACTTC CAWSDNGGAGETQYF
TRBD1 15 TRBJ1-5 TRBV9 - TGTGCCAGCAGCCGATGGACAGGGGAGAATCAGCCCCAGCATTTT CASSRWTGENQPQHF
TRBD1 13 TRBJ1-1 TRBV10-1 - TGCGCCAGCACAGGGGGCCTAAGCACTGAAGCTTTCTTT CASTGGLSTEAFF
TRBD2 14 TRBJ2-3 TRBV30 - TGTGCCTGGAGTAAGGGACTAGCGGCGGATACGCAGTATTTT CAWSKGLAADTQYF
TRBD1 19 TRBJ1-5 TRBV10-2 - TGCGCCAGCAGTGAGCCCTCGAGACAGGGCCAGAGGAGCAATCAGCCCCAGCATTTT CASSEPSRQGQRSNQPQHF
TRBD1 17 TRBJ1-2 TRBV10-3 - TGTGCCATCAGAGCCGGGACAGGGGGCTGGCTCATCTATGGCTACACCTTC CAIRAGTGGWLIYGYTF
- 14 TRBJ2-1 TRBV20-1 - TGCAGTGCTACTGAGGGGGGGGATGGTCATGAGCAGTTCTTC CSATEGGDGHEQFF
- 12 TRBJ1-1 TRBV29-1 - TGCAGCGTTGATCGGGGGAACACTGAAGCTTTCTTT CSVDRGNTEAFF
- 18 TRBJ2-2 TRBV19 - TGTGCCAGTAGTCGGGGGACTCGCGGGGGCGGGAACACCGGGGAGCTGTTTTTT CASSRGTRGGGNTGELFF
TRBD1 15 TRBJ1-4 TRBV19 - TGTGCCAGTAGTTCTCAAGGGGGCTGGGGAGAAAAACTGTTTTTT CASSSQGGWGEKLFF
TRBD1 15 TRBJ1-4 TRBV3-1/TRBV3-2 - TGTGCCAGCAGCACGCGGACAGGTTCTAATGAAAAACTGTTTTTT CASSTRTGSNEKLFF
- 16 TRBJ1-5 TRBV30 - TGTGCCTGGAGCTGGGGACATACACTTAGCAATCAGCCCCAGCATTTT CAWSWGHTLSNQPQHF
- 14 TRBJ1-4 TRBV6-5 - TGTGCCAGTCACCGGGACAATGCTAATGAAAAACTGTTTTTT CASHRDNANEKLFF
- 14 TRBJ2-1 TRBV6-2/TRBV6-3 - TGTGCCAGCAGTTATTTAGCGACCTACAATGAGCAGTTCTTC CASSYLATYNEQFF
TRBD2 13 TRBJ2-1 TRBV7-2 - TGTGCCAGCAGACTAGCGGGGGCAAATGAGCAGTTCTTC CASRLAGANEQFF
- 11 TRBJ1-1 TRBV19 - TGTGCCAGTACCAAGGGGGGGACGGCTTTCTTT CASTKGGTAFF
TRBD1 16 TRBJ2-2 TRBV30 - TGTGCCTGGAGTGTACGAGTGACAGGGGTCACCGGGGAGCTGTTTTTT CAWSVRVTGVTGELFF
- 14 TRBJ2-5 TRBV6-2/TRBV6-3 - TGTGCCAGCAGCGCCATCGGGGGGCTAGAGACCCAGTACTTC CASSAIGGLETQYF
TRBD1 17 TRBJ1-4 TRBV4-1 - TGCGCCAGCAGCCAAGGCTGGGGACAGGGTACTAATGAAAAACTGTTTTTT CASSQGWGQGTNEKLFF
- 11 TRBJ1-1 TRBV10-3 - TGTGCCATCAGTCCTGGGCTTGAAGCTTTCTTT CAISPGLEAFF
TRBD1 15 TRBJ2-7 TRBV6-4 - TGTGCCAGCAGTGGGACAGGCGAACCCCCCTACGAGCAGTACTTC CASSGTGEPPYEQYF
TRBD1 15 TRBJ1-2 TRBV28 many TGTGCCAGCAGTGGCAACAGGGGGCTTGTCGATGGCTACACCTTC CASSGNRGLVDGYTF
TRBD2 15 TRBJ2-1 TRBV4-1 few TGCGCCAGCAGCCAAGCTCGGGGGGCCTACAATGAGCAGTTCTTC CASSQARGAYNEQFF
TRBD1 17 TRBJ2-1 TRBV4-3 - TGCGCCAGCAGCCAGGAAACAGGGGGACTCTCCTACAATGAGCAGTTCTTC CASSQETGGLSYNEQFF
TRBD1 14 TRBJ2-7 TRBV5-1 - TGCGCCAGCAGCCGAGGACAGGAATCCTACGAGCAGTACTTC CASSRGQESYEQYF
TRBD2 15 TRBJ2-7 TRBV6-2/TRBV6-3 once TGTGCCAGCAGTTACAGGGCTAGCGGGTCGTACGAGCAGTACTTC CASSYRASGSYEQYF
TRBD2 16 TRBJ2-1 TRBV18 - TGTGCCAGCTCACCCGGACTAGCGGGGATTTGGGATGAGCAGTTCTTC CASSPGLAGIWDEQFF
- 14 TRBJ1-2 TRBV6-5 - TGTGCCAGCAGTATTACGACAGTTAACTATGGCTACACCTTC CASSITTVNYGYTF
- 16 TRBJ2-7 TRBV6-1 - TGTGCCAGCAGTGAAATGTCGGGAATTAGCTCCTACGAGCAGTACTTC CASSEMSGISSYEQYF
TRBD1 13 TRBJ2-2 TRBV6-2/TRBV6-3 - TGTGCCAGCAGCGACAGGGCCCCCGGGGAGCTGTTTTTT CASSDRAPGELFF
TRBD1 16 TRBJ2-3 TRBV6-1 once TGTGCCAGCAGCGAAACCTCCGGGACAGGGCAGAATACGCAGTATTTT CASSETSGTGQNTQYF
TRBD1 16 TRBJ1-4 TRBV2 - TGTGCCAGCAGTCCAGGGACAGGGGGCGGACGTGAAAAACTGTTTTTT CASSPGTGGGREKLFF